This is a list of T cell receptor beta chains from one sample in a study of T-cell memory formation after mild COVID-19. TCRdb reanalysed the 5' RACE reads using MiXCR and keeps one entry per CDR3 protein. The sample contains about 110,000 distinct CDR3 sequences, about an eighth of which appear only once. Sequenced: PBMCs or a T cell subset sorted from them (not recorded which). These receptors all stem from a man between 18 and 35 years old who had mild COVID-19 (a few samples of this study predate the infection). Cell type and time point are not known. Both conserved end residues are part of each CDR3. D genes are given only for firm matches. Not every row has a clone size; where given, it reads once, few, many or a size class.

v_call	j_call	d_call	clone_size	cdr3_nt	cdr3_aa
TRBV6-6	TRBJ2-7	.	few	TGTGCCAGCAGTTACCGGCGACCTAACTACGAGCAGTACTTC	CASSYRRPNYEQYF
TRBV7-2	TRBJ1-5	TRBD1	many	TGTGCCAGCAGCCCGGAACCGACAGGGGAGGTAGTTCAGCCCCAGCATTTT	CASSPEPTGEVVQPQHF
TRBV7-9	TRBJ2-1	.	many	TGTGCCAGCAGCTTAGACGGGCCTGAGCAGTTCTTC	CASSLDGPEQFF
TRBV10-2	TRBJ1-1	TRBD1	.	TGCGCCAGCAGTGAAATTACAGGGGTTACTGAAGCTTTCTTT	CASSEITGVTEAFF
TRBV20-1	TRBJ2-6	.	.	TGCAGTGCTGCCCGCCCTGGGGCCAACGTCCTGACTTTC	CSAARPGANVLTF
TRBV7-9	TRBJ2-1	.	few	TGTGCCAGCAGACAACCTAGTTCGCCGGGCGGTGAGCAGTTCTTC	CASRQPSSPGGEQFF
TRBV4-3	TRBJ1-1	.	few	TGCGCCAGCAGCCAAGATTGGGACCTCGAGGGTAGTGAAGCTTTCTTT	CASSQDWDLEGSEAFF
TRBV7-9	TRBJ1-1	.	.	TGTGCCAGCAGCTTAGTCGGCTTGGGGGGCACTGAAGCTTTCTTT	CASSLVGLGGTEAFF
TRBV6-6	TRBJ1-1	TRBD1	few	TGTGCCAGCAGCCCGGGACAGATTGAAGCTTTCTTT	CASSPGQIEAFF
TRBV2	TRBJ2-1	.	few	TGTGCCAGCGGGGACACCCTGGGTGATGAGCAGTTCTTC	CASGDTLGDEQFF
TRBV5-1	TRBJ2-1	TRBD2	few	TGCGCCAGCAGCGAGGATGCGACTAGCGCAGGCCCATCCGCCTCCTACAATGAGCAGTTCTTC	CASSEDATSAGPSASYNEQFF
TRBV5-6	TRBJ2-7	TRBD2	.	TGTGCCAGCAGCTTGTCGCGGGGGGCTTCCTACGAGCAGTACTTC	CASSLSRGASYEQYF
TRBV28	TRBJ2-7	.	few	TGTGCCAGCACCGAAGACGTTCGCTCTACCTACGAGCAGTACTTC	CASTEDVRSTYEQYF
TRBV4-1	TRBJ2-7	.	few	TGCGCCAGCAGCCAAGTCCAGGTCTACGAGCAGTACTTC	CASSQVQVYEQYF
TRBV20-1	TRBJ1-3	.	.	TGCAGTGCTAGAGATCAAGGGAACTTCTACACCATATATTTT	CSARDQGNFYTIYF
TRBV4-1	TRBJ1-5	.	.	TGCGCCAGCAGCCATGACCATAGCAATCAGCCCCAGCATTTT	CASSHDHSNQPQHF
TRBV4-1	TRBJ1-2	.	few	TGCGCCAGCAGCCCCTCTTCCCATGGCTACACCTTC	CASSPSSHGYTF
TRBV20-1	TRBJ1-5	.	few	TGCAGTGCTAGTATTTTGGGCCCGGGTGGTCAGCCCCAGCATTTT	CSASILGPGGQPQHF
TRBV6-2/TRBV6-3	TRBJ2-1	TRBD2	.	TGTGCCAGCAGTCCCGCCTATACTAGCGGGATTAGTGAGCAGTTCTTC	CASSPAYTSGISEQFF
TRBV7-3	TRBJ1-5	.	few	TGTGCCAGCAGCACCTCGGGACGTCCAGCGGGGCGGCATTTT	CASSTSGRPAGRHF
TRBV5-6	TRBJ2-4	TRBD1	few	TGTGCCAGCAGCTTGGAACTGGACAGGGGGCGTGGAAACATTCAGTACTTC	CASSLELDRGRGNIQYF
TRBV7-9	TRBJ1-1	.	.	TGTGCCAGCAGCGAGGGTCTCGGAGATACTGAAGCTTTCTTT	CASSEGLGDTEAFF
TRBV6-5	TRBJ2-3	.	many	TGTGCCAGCAGGACCGGGGGAGTGGATACGCAGTATTTT	CASRTGGVDTQYF
TRBV5-1	TRBJ2-1	.	few	TGCGCCAGCAGCTTCAGGGGATCGTACAATGAGCAGTTCTTC	CASSFRGSYNEQFF
TRBV7-3	TRBJ2-1	TRBD2	.	TGTGCCAGCAGCTTAGGACTAGCGGGTGAGCAGTTCTTC	CASSLGLAGEQFF
TRBV7-8	TRBJ2-3	.	.	TGTGCCAGCAGCTTTAGTAGAGGCCACTCCACAGATACGCAGTATTTT	CASSFSRGHSTDTQYF
TRBV5-1	TRBJ1-2	.	.	TGCGCCAGCAGCTACTGGACAGCCGGAGGCTACACCTTC	CASSYWTAGGYTF
TRBV5-6	TRBJ2-7	.	.	TGTGCCAGCAGCCGGACCCACGAGCAGTACTTC	CASSRTHEQYF
TRBV4-1	TRBJ2-2	.	few	TGCGCCAGCAGCCAAGATACCGTTGCTGGCACCGGGGAGCTGTTTTTT	CASSQDTVAGTGELFF
TRBV7-9	TRBJ1-1	.	.	TGTGCCAGCAGCACCAGGCGGGGATATATGAACACTGAAGCTTTCTTT	CASSTRRGYMNTEAFF
TRBV7-3	TRBJ2-3	TRBD2	few	TGTGCCAGCAGCCTCACGGGAGGGGCCACAGATACGCAGTATTTT	CASSLTGGATDTQYF
TRBV4-2	TRBJ1-5	TRBD1	few	TGTGCCAGCAGCCAAGATACAGGGGTCAATCAGCCCCAGCATTTT	CASSQDTGVNQPQHF
TRBV2	TRBJ2-3	.	.	TGTGCCAGCACCCCGGACTACGATGGGACAGATACGCAGTATTTT	CASTPDYDGTDTQYF
TRBV4-1	TRBJ2-2	.	few	TGCGCCAGCAGCCAAGGAACCGGGAACACCGGGGAGCTGTTTTTT	CASSQGTGNTGELFF
TRBV5-6	TRBJ2-7	.	.	TGTGCCAGCAGCTTGGGACAAATATACGAGCAGTACTTC	CASSLGQIYEQYF
TRBV27	TRBJ2-2	.	.	TGTGCCAGCAGTCCCGACAGGTCGAACACCGGGGAGCTGTTTTTT	CASSPDRSNTGELFF
TRBV7-8	TRBJ1-4	TRBD1	.	TGTGCCAGCAGCTTAAGGTTGACAGGGTCCGAAAAACTGTTTTTT	CASSLRLTGSEKLFF
TRBV6-6	TRBJ1-2	TRBD1	many	TGTGCCAGCAGTTTTCCGAGCCTTCAGGGGGACTATGGCTACACCTTC	CASSFPSLQGDYGYTF
TRBV5-1	TRBJ2-3	TRBD2	few	TGCGCCAGCAGCCCAAGACTAGCGGGGAGCACAGATACGCAGTATTTT	CASSPRLAGSTDTQYF
TRBV5-1	TRBJ1-5	.	many	TGCGCCAGCAGGCCAGGGGACGGGGGAAATCAGCCCCAGCATTTT	CASRPGDGGNQPQHF
TRBV7-9	TRBJ1-2	.	few	TGTGCCAGCAGCTCTGGAACAGGGATTAGCGGCTACACCTTC	CASSSGTGISGYTF
TRBV5-4	TRBJ2-3	.	.	TGTGCCAGCAGCTTACATCGGGGGGCCGGGGATACGCAGTATTTT	CASSLHRGAGDTQYF
TRBV4-3	TRBJ2-3	.	.	TGCGCCAGCAGCCACCGGGGCCACGTCTATGATACGCAGTATTTT	CASSHRGHVYDTQYF
TRBV27	TRBJ1-2	.	many	TGTGCCAGCAGTCCACGGTACAGGGTTGGCTACACCTTC	CASSPRYRVGYTF
TRBV5-1	TRBJ1-1	TRBD1	many	TGCGCCAGCAGCTTCGTTGGACTGGGACAGGGCGGCCCTGAAGCTTTCTTT	CASSFVGLGQGGPEAFF
TRBV27	TRBJ2-1	.	.	TGTGCCAGCAGTCCCCTGGGAGTCGACAATGAGCAGTTCTTC	CASSPLGVDNEQFF
TRBV25-1	TRBJ2-2	TRBD1	.	TGTGCCAGCAGTGATGACAGGGTCGATCGAAGCACCGGGGAGCTGTTTTTT	CASSDDRVDRSTGELFF
TRBV11-2	TRBJ2-2	.	many	TGTGCCAGCAGCTCCCGGCCGGCCGCGAACACCGGGGAGCTGTTTTTT	CASSSRPAANTGELFF
TRBV19	TRBJ2-2	.	few	TGTGCCACGGGGGGCAGGGTTAGTCTCGCGAACACCGGGGAGCTGTTTTTT	CATGGRVSLANTGELFF
TRBV30	TRBJ2-3	.	.	TGTGCCTGGAACCCGGGGCGAGGAGATACGCAGTATTTT	CAWNPGRGDTQYF
TRBV29-1	TRBJ2-5	.	many	TGCAGCGTTGAAGAAATTGGCGGGGAGACCCAGTACTTC	CSVEEIGGETQYF
TRBV27	TRBJ1-6	.	.	TGTGCCAGCACAGGCTCCTATAATTCACCCCTCCACTTT	CASTGSYNSPLHF